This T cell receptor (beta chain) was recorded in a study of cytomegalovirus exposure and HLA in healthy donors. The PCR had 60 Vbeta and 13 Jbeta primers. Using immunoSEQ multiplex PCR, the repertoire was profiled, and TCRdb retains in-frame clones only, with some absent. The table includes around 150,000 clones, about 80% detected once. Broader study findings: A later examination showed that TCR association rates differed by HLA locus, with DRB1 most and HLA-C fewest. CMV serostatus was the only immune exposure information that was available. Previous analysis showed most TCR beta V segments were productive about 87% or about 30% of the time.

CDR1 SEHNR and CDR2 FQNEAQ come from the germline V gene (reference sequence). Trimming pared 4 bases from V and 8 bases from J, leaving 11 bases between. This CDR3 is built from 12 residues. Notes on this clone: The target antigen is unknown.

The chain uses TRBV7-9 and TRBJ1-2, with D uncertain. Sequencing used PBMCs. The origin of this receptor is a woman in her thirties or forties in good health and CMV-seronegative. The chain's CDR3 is CASSSEVSGYTF. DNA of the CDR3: TGTGCCAGCAGCTCTGAGGTATCGGGCTACACCTTC.